The 2 T cell receptor beta chains below were found in one sample sequenced in a study of human T cells and chemical hapten exposure. TCRdb recomputed calls from the RACE reads with MiXCR, one row per CDR3 protein. The table shows about 190,000 distinct CDR3 sequences, with under 25% occurring only once. The time point was: patch test 3, about 24 weeks after DPC sensitization. The treatment: therapeutic diphenylcyclopropenone sensitization with weekly scalp DPC. Sequenced material: whole blood, taken in connection with sensitization to the hapten diphenylcyclopropenone (DPC). The source is a woman aged 40 to 49 with alopecia areata. Some clones in this sample may be carry-over from other donors' samples.

V and J are TRBV28 and TRBJ2-6; D gene uncertain. The V gene's germline CDR1 is MDHEN and CDR2 SYDVKM. V was trimmed by 2 bases and J by 0 bases, leaving 5 bases between them. The CDR3 totals 15 residues. The CDR3 loop reads CASSLRLSGANVLTF. The CDR3 region has the DNA TGTGCCAGCAGTTTAAGACTCTCTGGGGCCAACGTCCTGACTTTC.

The chain is built from TRBV4-1 and TRBJ2-4; the D gene is possibly TRBD1 (5 bases). CDR3 length: 17 residues. Trimming shortened V by 4 bases and J by 3 bases, and 19 bases separated the two germline ends. Germline V gene data show CDR1 as MGHRA and CDR2 as YSYEKL. The chain's CDR3 is CASSPGRARTSKNIQYF. The CDR3 coding sequence is TGCGCCAGCAGCCCAGGCAGGGCCCGGACAAGCAAAAACATTCAGTACTTC.